What follows is one T cell receptor (beta chain) and its context. This record comes from a study of blood T cell repertoires in COVID-19. Study information: T cells, B-cell-depleted T cells, or PBMCs provided the cDNA or gDNA that served as material.

Study processing details: For nucleated cells, counts were estimated from reference gene primer amplification. Assay: immunoSEQ multiplex PCR; the TCRdb copy retains only in-frame clones and omits some. V, J and clone size derive from that table, while D and trimming were established from the DNA sequence. Of about 140,000 clones listed, about three quarters are singletons. The CDR3 is 15 residues long. V was clipped by 1 base and J by 9 bases; unmatched bases: 5. Looked up from germline, CDR1 is SGHRS and CDR2 is YFSETQ. Participants were placed into cohorts based on the clinical history they reported. Cohort 3 recovery required two negative PCRs, clearance, or symptom resolution.

This clonotype was sampled from a woman aged 45-65 years who had recovered from COVID-19. This sequence joins TRBV5-1 and TRBJ2-1; TRBD2 matches at 12 bases. Input material: PBMCs or T cells enriched from blood (not recorded which). The CDR3 bases are TGCGCCAGCAGCTTGACTAGCGGGGGGTCCGGTGAGCAGTTCTTC. Amino acids: CASSLTSGGSGEQFF.